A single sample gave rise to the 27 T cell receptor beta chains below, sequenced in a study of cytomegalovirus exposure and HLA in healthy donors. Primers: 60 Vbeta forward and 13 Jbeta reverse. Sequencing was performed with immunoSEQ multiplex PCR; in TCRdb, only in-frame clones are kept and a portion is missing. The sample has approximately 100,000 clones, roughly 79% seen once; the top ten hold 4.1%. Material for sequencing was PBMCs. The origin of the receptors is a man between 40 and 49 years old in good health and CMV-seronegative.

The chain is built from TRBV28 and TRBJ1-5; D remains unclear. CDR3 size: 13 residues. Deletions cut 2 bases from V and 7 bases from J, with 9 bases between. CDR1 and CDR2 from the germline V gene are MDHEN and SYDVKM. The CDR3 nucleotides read TGTGCCAGCAGTTTACCCCAGCGGCAGCCCCAGCATTTT. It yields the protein CASSLPQRQPQHF.

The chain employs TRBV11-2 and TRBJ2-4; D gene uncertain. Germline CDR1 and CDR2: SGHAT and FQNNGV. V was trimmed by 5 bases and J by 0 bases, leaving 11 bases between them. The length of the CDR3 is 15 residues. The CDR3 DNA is TGTGCCAGCAGCATGTGGAGTGTAGCCAAAAACATTCAGTACTTC. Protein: CASSMWSVAKNIQYF.

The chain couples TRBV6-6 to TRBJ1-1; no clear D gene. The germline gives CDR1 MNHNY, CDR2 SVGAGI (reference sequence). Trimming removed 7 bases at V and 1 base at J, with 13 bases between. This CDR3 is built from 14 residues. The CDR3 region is CASTPVRQNTEAFF. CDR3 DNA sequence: TGTGCCAGCACCCCAGTGAGACAGAACACTGAAGCTTTCTTT.

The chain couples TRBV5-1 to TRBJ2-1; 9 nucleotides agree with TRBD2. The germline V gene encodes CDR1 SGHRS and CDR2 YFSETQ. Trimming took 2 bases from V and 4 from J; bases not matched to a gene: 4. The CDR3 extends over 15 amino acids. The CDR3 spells CASSLGLAQYNEQFF. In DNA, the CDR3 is TGCGCCAGCAGCTTAGGACTAGCGCAATACAATGAGCAGTTCTTC.

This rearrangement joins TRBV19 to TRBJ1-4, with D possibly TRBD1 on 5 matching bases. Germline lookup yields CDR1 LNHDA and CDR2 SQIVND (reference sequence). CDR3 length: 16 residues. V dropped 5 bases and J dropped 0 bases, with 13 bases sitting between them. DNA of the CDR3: TGTGCCAGTAGTGCACAGGTCGTTGCAACTAATGAAAAACTGTTTTTT. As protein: CASSAQVVATNEKLFF.

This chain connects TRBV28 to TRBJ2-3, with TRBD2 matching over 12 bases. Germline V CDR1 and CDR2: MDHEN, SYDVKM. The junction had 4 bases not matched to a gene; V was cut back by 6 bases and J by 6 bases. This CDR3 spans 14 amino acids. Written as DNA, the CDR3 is TGTGCCAGCAGCCTAGCGGGGGGGCGGGATACGCAGTATTTT. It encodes CASSLAGGRDTQYF.

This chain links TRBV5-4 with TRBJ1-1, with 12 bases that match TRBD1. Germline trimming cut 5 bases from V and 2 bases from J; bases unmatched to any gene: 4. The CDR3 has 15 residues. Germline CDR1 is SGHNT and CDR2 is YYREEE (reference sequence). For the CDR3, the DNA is TGTGCCAGCAGGGGGACAGGGGGCGCCAACACTGAAGCTTTCTTT. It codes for CASRGTGGANTEAFF.

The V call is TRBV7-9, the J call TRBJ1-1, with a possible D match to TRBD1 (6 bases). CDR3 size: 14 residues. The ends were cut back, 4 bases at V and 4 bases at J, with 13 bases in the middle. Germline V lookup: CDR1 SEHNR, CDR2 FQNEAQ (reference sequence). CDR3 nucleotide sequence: TGTGCCAGCAGCTCCGGGACAACTCTCACTGAAGCTTTCTTT. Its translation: CASSSGTTLTEAFF.

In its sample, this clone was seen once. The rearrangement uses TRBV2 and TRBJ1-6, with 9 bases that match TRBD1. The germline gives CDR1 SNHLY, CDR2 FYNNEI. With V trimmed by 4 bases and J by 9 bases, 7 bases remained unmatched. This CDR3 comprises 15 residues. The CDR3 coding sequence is TGTGCCAGCAGTGCTTTGGGACAGGGAGGTTCACCCCTCCACTTT. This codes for CASSALGQGGSPLHF. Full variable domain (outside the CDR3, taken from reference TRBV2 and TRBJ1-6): EPEVTQTPSHQVTQMGQEVILRCVPISNHLYFYWYRQILGQKVEFLVSFYNNEISEKSEIFDDQFSVERPDGSNFTLKIRSTKLEDSAMYFCASSALGQGGSPLHFGNGTRLTVT.

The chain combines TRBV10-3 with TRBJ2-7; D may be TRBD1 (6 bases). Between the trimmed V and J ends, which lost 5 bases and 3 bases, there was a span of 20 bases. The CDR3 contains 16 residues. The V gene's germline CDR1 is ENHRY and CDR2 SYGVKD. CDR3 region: CAISRYRDTDIYEQYV. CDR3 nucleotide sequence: TGTGCCATCAGTAGATACCGGGACACAGATATCTACGAGCAGTACGTC.

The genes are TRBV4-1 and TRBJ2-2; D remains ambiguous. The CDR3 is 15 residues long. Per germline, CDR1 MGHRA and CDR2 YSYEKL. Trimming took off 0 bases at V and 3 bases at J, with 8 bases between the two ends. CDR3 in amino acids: CASSQEGSYTGELFF. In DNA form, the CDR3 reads TGCGCCAGCAGCCAAGAGGGCTCCTACACCGGGGAGCTGTTTTTT.

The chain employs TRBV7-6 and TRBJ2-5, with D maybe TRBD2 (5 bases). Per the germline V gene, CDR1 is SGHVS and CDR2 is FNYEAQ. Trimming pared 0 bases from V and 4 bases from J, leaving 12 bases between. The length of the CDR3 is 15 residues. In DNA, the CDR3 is TGTGCCAGCAGCTTAGCCCGGGGATTATTAGAGACCCAGTACTTC. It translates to CASSLARGLLETQYF.

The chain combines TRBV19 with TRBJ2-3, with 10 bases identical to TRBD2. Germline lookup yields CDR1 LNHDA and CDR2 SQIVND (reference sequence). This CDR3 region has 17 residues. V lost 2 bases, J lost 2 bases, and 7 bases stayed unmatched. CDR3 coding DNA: TGTGCCAGTAGTATAACCAGACTAGCGGGTTCCACAGATACGCAGTATTTT. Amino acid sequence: CASSITRLAGSTDTQYF.

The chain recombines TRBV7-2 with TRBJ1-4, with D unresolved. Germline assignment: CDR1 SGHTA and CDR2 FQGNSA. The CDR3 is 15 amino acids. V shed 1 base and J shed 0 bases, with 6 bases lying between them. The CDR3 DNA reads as TGTGCCAGCAGCTTAGTGTCTACAACTAATGAAAAACTGTTTTTT. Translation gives CASSLVSTTNEKLFF.

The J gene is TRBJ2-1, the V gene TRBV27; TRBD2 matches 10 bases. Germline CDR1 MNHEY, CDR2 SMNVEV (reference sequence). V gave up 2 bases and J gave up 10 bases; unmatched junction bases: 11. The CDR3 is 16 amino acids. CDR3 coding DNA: TGTGCCAGCAGTTTAGGCCTTGAGCGGGGGGGTTTGGAGCAGTTCTTC. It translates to CASSLGLERGGLEQFF.

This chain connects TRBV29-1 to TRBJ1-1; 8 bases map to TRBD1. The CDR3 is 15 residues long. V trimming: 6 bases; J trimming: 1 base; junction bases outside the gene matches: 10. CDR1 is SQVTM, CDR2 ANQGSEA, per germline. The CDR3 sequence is CSVGANRGGNTEAFF. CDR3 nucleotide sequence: TGCAGCGTGGGGGCTAACAGGGGGGGGAACACTGAAGCTTTCTTT.

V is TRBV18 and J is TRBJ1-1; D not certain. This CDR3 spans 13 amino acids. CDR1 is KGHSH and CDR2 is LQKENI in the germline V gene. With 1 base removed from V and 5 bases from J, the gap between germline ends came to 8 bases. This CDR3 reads CASSPRGPTEAFF. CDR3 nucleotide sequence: TGTGCCAGCTCACCACGTGGGCCAACTGAAGCTTTCTTT. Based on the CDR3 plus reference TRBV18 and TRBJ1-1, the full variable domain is NAGVMQNPRHLVRRRGQEARLRCSPMKGHSHVYWYRQLPEEGLKFMVYLQKENIIDESGMPKERFSAEFPKEGPSILRIQQVVRGDSAAYFCASSPRGPTEAFFGQGTRLTVV.

CDR3 DNA: TGTGCCAGCAGCGAAGGACTAGCGGGAACCGGGGAGCTGTTTTTT. Translation: CASSEGLAGTGELFF. The rearrangement joins TRBV7-2 to TRBJ2-2; 12 bases map to TRBD2. The CDR3 sequence is 15 residues long. Trimming took 5 bases from V and 5 from J; bases not matched to a gene: 3. CDR1 is SGHTA and CDR2 is FQGNSA in the germline V gene.

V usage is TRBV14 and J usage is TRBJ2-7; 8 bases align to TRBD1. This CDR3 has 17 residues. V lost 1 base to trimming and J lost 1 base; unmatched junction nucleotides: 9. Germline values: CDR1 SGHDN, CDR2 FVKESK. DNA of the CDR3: TGTGCCAGCAGCCAAGGGGACAGGCGCGCTAAGTCCTACGAGCAGTACGTC. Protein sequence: CASSQGDRRAKSYEQYV.

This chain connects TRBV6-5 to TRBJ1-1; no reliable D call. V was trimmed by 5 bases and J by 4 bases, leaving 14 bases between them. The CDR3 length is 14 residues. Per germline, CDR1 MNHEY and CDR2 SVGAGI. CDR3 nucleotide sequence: TGTGCCAGCAGTCCCAGGTTTGTGGGCACTGAAGCTTTCTTT. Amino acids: CASSPRFVGTEAFF.

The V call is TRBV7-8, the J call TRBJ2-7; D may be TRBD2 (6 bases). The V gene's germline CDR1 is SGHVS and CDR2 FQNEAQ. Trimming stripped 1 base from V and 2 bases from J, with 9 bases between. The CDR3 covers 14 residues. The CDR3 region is CASSLGGKTYEQYV. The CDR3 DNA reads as TGTGCCAGCAGCTTAGGCGGGAAAACCTACGAGCAGTACGTC.

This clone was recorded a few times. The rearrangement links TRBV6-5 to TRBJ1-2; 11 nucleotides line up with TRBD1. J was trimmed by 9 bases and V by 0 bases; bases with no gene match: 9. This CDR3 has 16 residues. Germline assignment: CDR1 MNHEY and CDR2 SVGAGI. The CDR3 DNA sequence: TGTGCCAGCAGTTACTCGGCCGGGACAGGGGGTGATCGCTACACCTTC. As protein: CASSYSAGTGGDRYTF.

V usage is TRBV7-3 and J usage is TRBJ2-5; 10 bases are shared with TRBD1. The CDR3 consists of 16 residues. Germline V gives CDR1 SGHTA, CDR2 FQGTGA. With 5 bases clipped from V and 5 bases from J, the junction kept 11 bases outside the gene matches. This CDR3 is CASSPRGQGLRETQYF. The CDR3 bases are TGTGCCAGCAGCCCAAGGGGACAGGGGTTAAGGGAGACCCAGTACTTC.

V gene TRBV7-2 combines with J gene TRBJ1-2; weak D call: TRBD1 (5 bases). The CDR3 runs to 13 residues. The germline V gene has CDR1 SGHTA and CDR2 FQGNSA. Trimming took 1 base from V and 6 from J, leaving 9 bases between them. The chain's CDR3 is CASSLGGGDGYTF. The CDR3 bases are TGTGCCAGCAGCTTAGGGGGGGGAGATGGCTACACCTTC.

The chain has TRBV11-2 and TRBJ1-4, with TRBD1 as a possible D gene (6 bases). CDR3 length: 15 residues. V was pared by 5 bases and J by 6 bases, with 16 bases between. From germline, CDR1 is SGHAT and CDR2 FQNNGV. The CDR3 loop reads CASSLDRLRYEKLFF. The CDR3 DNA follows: TGTGCCAGCAGCCTGGACAGACTCCGTTATGAAAAACTGTTTTTT.

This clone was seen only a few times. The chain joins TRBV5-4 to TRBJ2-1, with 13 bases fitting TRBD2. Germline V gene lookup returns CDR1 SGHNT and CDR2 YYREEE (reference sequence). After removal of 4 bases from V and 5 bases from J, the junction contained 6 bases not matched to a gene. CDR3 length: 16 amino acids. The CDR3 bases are TGTGCCAGCAGCCCGGGAGGGACTAGCGGGAACAATGAGCAGTTCTTC. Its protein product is CASSPGGTSGNNEQFF.

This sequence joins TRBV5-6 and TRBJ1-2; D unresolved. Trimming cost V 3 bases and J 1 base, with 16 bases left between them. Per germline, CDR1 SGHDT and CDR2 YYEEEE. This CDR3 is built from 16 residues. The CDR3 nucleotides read TGTGCCAGCAGCTACGATAGGCTGGGCTTTAACTATGGCTACACCTTC. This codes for CASSYDRLGFNYGYTF.